The 2 T cell receptor beta chains in this list originate from one sample, sequenced in a study of CD8+CD57+ T cells in acquired aplastic anemia. Profiling that covered TCR beta VDJ and CDR3 relied on genomic DNA as its template. TCRdb re-called the reads with MiXCR, one entry per CDR3 protein. This table has approximately 170,000 distinct CDR3 sequences, roughly half appearing once. The sequencing sample was made of sorted CD4+, CD8+, or CD8+CD57+ T cells (not recorded which) from PBMCs. These TCRs come from a human donor in good health, serving as a control.

The CDR3 DNA follows: TGTGCCAGCGCCACCAGTGGACAGGGGGTTCCCGGGGAGCTGTTTTTT. This encodes CASATSGQGVPGELFF. This chain links TRBV25-1 with TRBJ2-2; 10 bases align to TRBD1. The CDR3 has 16 residues. Germline trimming cut 8 bases from V and 6 bases from J; bases unmatched to any gene: 12. Germline-derived CDR1 and CDR2 are MGHDK and SYGVNS.

The V call is TRBV20-1, the J call TRBJ1-2; 7 bases align to TRBD1. Germline loops: CDR1 DFQATT, CDR2 SNEGSKA (reference sequence). The CDR3 covers 11 residues. The J segment lost 6 bases and the V segment lost 6 bases, leaving 4 bases of the junction unmatched. This CDR3 reads CSARGGHGYTF. Written as DNA, the CDR3 is TGCAGTGCCAGGGGGGGACATGGCTACACCTTC.